Shown below are 23 T cell receptor beta chains from a single sample sequenced in a study of blood T cell repertoires in COVID-19. Assay: immunoSEQ multiplex PCR; the TCRdb copy retains only in-frame clones and omits some. The sample shows over 100,000 clones, around nine tenths of them seen only once. The sample taken for sequencing was peripheral blood. These TCRs come from a woman between 65 and 79 years old with COVID-19, enrolled during active disease.

CDR3 sequence (DNA): TGTGCCATCAGTGCCCGAACAGGGAGTGGTGGCGACACTGAAGCTTTCTTT. Amino acid sequence: CAISARTGSGGDTEAFF. The chain uses TRBV10-3 and TRBJ1-1, with D possibly being TRBD1 (6 bases). Trimming shortened V by 4 bases and J by 3 bases, and 21 bases separated the two germline ends. Per the germline V gene, CDR1 is ENHRY and CDR2 is SYGVKD. This CDR3 has 17 amino acids.

This clone was observed a handful of times. V and J are TRBV4-1 and TRBJ1-4; possibly TRBD1 for D (5 bases). V lost 1 base and J 6 bases, leaving 15 bases between the germline ends. CDR3 size: 16 residues. The germline V gene has CDR1 MGHRA and CDR2 YSYEKL. This CDR3 reads CASSQGPQGEDEKLFF. CDR3 sequence (DNA): TGCGCCAGCAGCCAAGGACCGCAAGGGGAGGATGAAAAACTGTTTTTT.

The genes are TRBV6-6 and TRBJ1-1, with TRBD1 matching 9 bases. V lost 5 bases, J lost 7 bases, and 8 bases stayed unmatched. Germline values: CDR1 MNHNY, CDR2 SVGAGI (reference sequence). This CDR3 comprises 14 residues. CDR3 loop: CASSLTGGVNEAFF. The CDR3 DNA sequence: TGTGCCAGCAGTCTAACAGGGGGCGTTAATGAAGCTTTCTTT.

The table lists this clone with a count of one. This chain connects TRBV28 to TRBJ1-3, with D hard to call. V lost 2 bases, J lost 0 bases, and 14 bases lay in between. The CDR3 has 17 residues. The germline gives CDR1 MDHEN, CDR2 SYDVKM. The DNA for the CDR3 is TGTGCCAGCAGTTTAAGGCCCGGGATGAGCTCTGGAAACACCATATATTTT. Translated, it gives CASSLRPGMSSGNTIYF.

The chain is built from TRBV7-8 and TRBJ2-7; D possibly corresponds to TRBD1 (7 bases). The V and J ends lost 5 bases and 3 bases respectively, with 20 bases between them. This CDR3 is 16 amino acids long. Germline V gives CDR1 SGHVS, CDR2 FQNEAQ. The CDR3 sequence is CASSGVRRQGGYEQYF. CDR3 sequence (DNA): TGTGCCAGCAGCGGAGTTAGACGGCAGGGGGGCTACGAGCAGTACTTC.

The gene calls are TRBV30 and TRBJ1-5, with D maybe TRBD1 (6 bases). Trimming took off 3 bases at V and 0 bases at J, with 9 bases between the two ends. The CDR3 contains 14 residues. Germline CDR1 GTSNPN, CDR2 SVGIG (reference sequence). DNA of the CDR3: TGTGCCTGGAGAGACAGGTATAGCAATCAGCCCCAGCATTTT. Translated: CAWRDRYSNQPQHF.

The rearrangement uses TRBV3-1 (or the pseudogene TRBV3-2) and TRBJ2-7; weak D call: TRBD2 (5 bases). Trimming stripped 4 bases from V and 3 bases from J, with 13 bases between. Germline CDR1 reads LGHDT; CDR2 reads YNNKEL (reference sequence). CDR3 length: 14 residues. The CDR3 DNA reads as TGTGCCAGCAGCCCGGACTGGAACCACTACGAGCAGTACTTC. Protein: CASSPDWNHYEQYF.

This clone was found a few times. The chain's CDR3 is CASRTGGGEKLFF. The DNA of the CDR3 is TGTGCCAGCCGAACAGGGGGCGGCGAAAAACTGTTTTTT. The V call is TRBV2, the J call TRBJ1-4, with 9 bases lining up with TRBD1. J lost 8 bases, V lost 8 bases, and 6 bases had no gene match. The CDR3 spans 13 residues. Germline CDR1 is SNHLY and CDR2 is FYNNEI.

This clone has more than one count but fewer than ten. The genes are TRBV6-1 and TRBJ2-3, with TRBD2 matching over 8 bases. The CDR3 totals 15 residues. J was trimmed by 4 bases and V by 1 base; bases with no gene match: 4. Germline values: CDR1 MNHNS, CDR2 SASEGT. The CDR3 sequence: CASSEEASGSDTQYF. The CDR3 DNA is TGTGCCAGCAGTGAAGAAGCTAGCGGGTCAGATACGCAGTATTTT.

The genes are TRBV5-5 and TRBJ2-7; perhaps TRBD2 as D (6 bases). From germline, CDR1 is SGHKS and CDR2 YYEKEE (reference sequence). The CDR3 has 15 amino acids. Trimming left V 0 bases short and J 2 bases short, with 12 bases between. Here the CDR3 reads CASSLEGGITYEQYF. The CDR3, as DNA: TGTGCCAGCAGCTTGGAAGGAGGGATAACCTACGAGCAGTACTTC.

The chain uses TRBV3-1 (or the pseudogene TRBV3-2) and TRBJ1-3; TRBD1 might be the D (5 bases). V lost 1 base to trimming and J lost 8 bases, with 12 bases between them. Germline V lookup: CDR1 LGHDT, CDR2 YNNKEL (reference sequence). This CDR3 comprises 14 residues. The CDR3 loop is CASSQGIPGDTIYF. For the CDR3, the DNA is TGTGCCAGCAGCCAAGGGATACCGGGGGACACCATATATTTT.

This chain links TRBV2 with TRBJ1-2; D call uncertain. The CDR3 runs 14 residues. V was clipped by 3 bases and J by 5 bases, with 13 bases between them. Germline CDR1 and CDR2: SNHLY and FYNNEI. The CDR3 DNA sequence: TGTGCCAGCAGTGATGGCACAGTAATATATGGCTACACCTTC. Its protein product is CASSDGTVIYGYTF.

Notes on this clone: This sample also contains other DNA sequences that code for the same CDR3. The chain employs TRBV19 and TRBJ2-7; TRBD2 is a possible D gene (6 bases). The germline gives CDR1 LNHDA, CDR2 SQIVND (reference sequence). The germline V and J ends were trimmed by 2 bases and 4 bases, with 9 bases remaining between them. The CDR3 is 13 residues long. CDR3 DNA: TGTGCCAGTAGTATACCGGGGACTTACGAGCAGTACTTC. As protein: CASSIPGTYEQYF.

The chain uses TRBV23-1 and TRBJ1-3, with 7 bases lining up with TRBD1. TRBV23-1 is given ORF status, its function remaining uncertain. The CDR3 has 14 residues. V was clipped by 6 bases and J by 2 bases; unmatched bases: 4. CDR3 sequence: CASSQQGTGNTIYF. As DNA, the CDR3 is TGCGCCAGCAGCCAACAGGGGACTGGAAACACCATATATTTT.

This chain uses TRBV28 with TRBJ1-2, with D maybe TRBD1 (5 bases). The CDR3 totals 13 residues. Germline V CDR1 and CDR2: MDHEN, SYDVKM. The V end lost 6 bases, the J end lost 6 bases, and 14 bases lay between the germline ends. As DNA, the CDR3 is TGTGCCAGCAGCCGATCTAGGGGTCATGGCTACACCTTC. It is translated as CASSRSRGHGYTF.

J is TRBJ1-4 and V is TRBV30; TRBD1 agrees at 9 bases. This CDR3 has 13 amino acids. Germline CDR1 is GTSNPN and CDR2 is SVGIG (reference sequence). Germline trimming cut 8 bases from V and 10 bases from J; bases unmatched to any gene: 11. The CDR3 DNA follows: TGTGCCCGACAAGACAGGGGGAGCGGAAAACTGTTTTTT. Encoded protein: CARQDRGSGKLFF.

This clone was seen just once. This chain connects TRBV3-1 (or the pseudogene TRBV3-2) to TRBJ1-1; 11 bases are shared with TRBD1. The CDR3 runs 16 residues. The V gene's germline CDR1 is LGHDT and CDR2 YNNKEL (reference sequence). The ends lost 4 bases at V and 3 bases at J; junction bases unmatched: 7. The CDR3 sequence: CASSRSGTGGYTEAFF. In nucleotides, the CDR3 is TGTGCCAGCAGCCGATCTGGGACAGGGGGTTACACTGAAGCTTTCTTT.

The chain has TRBV5-5 and TRBJ2-7; D unclear. The CDR3 is made up of 14 amino acids. V was shortened by 0 bases and J by 3 bases, with 10 bases between the two germline ends. In germline, CDR1 is SGHKS, CDR2 YYEKEE (reference sequence). The CDR3 loop is CASSLVSTNYEQYF. The CDR3 bases are TGTGCCAGCAGCTTGGTTTCTACTAACTACGAGCAGTACTTC.

The chain is built from TRBV19 and TRBJ1-5; 8 positions match TRBD1. The CDR3 consists of 19 residues. With V trimmed by 3 bases and J by 2 bases, 15 bases remained unmatched. From germline, CDR1 is LNHDA and CDR2 SQIVND (reference sequence). Here the CDR3 DNA reads TGTGCCAGTAGTATTTTCCGCGGACAGGGTTCTGTCCGCAATCAGCCCCAGCATTTT. Translating gives CASSIFRGQGSVRNQPQHF.

There are a few counts of this clone. V usage is TRBV5-6 and J usage is TRBJ2-7; D is perhaps TRBD2 (5 bases). The CDR3 consists of 14 residues. The germline gives CDR1 SGHDT, CDR2 YYEEEE. Trimming stripped 4 bases from V and 2 bases from J, with 13 bases between. Here the CDR3 reads CASSPEGFTYEQYF. The DNA of the CDR3 is TGTGCCAGCAGCCCCGAGGGATTCACCTACGAGCAGTACTTC.

The chain is built from TRBV19 and TRBJ1-2; tentatively, D is TRBD1 (5 bases). The CDR3 has 14 amino acids. The germline V gene has CDR1 LNHDA and CDR2 SQIVND (reference sequence). The ends were cut back, 1 base at V and 2 bases at J, with 8 bases in the middle. The CDR3 here is CASSIGGENYGYTF. In DNA, the CDR3 is TGTGCCAGTAGTATAGGGGGCGAGAACTATGGCTACACCTTC.

This chain uses TRBV5-1 with TRBJ1-3; no reliable D call. V was cut by 0 bases and J by 0 bases, with 10 bases left in between. The CDR3 has 16 residues. In germline, CDR1 is SGHRS, CDR2 YFSETQ. The CDR3 coding sequence is TGCGCCAGCAGCTTGGGAGAACCTAGCTCTGGAAACACCATATATTTT. It encodes CASSLGEPSSGNTIYF.

CDR3 sequence reads: CASSPRTGPGTHSPLHF. CDR3 coding DNA: TGTGCCAGCAGCCCTCGGACAGGACCGGGGACACATTCACCCCTCCACTTT. The chain is built from TRBV3-1 (or the pseudogene TRBV3-2) and TRBJ1-6, with TRBD1 matching 7 bases. The CDR3 extends over 17 amino acids. V lost 4 bases to trimming and J lost 8 bases; unmatched junction nucleotides: 14. Germline values: CDR1 LGHDT, CDR2 YNNKEL (reference sequence).